The 3 T cell receptor beta chains presented below share a single source sample, sequenced in a study of blood T cell repertoires in COVID-19. Some clones are missing from TCRdb's copy, which holds only in-frame ones; the method was immunoSEQ multiplex PCR. Of about 70,000 clones in the sample, over 65% were seen once. Material: peripheral blood. The receptor set was obtained from a woman aged 65 to 85 with acute or convalescent COVID-19.

This sequence joins TRBV6-5 and TRBJ1-2; tentative D call: TRBD1 (6 bases). The germline CDR1 and CDR2 sequences are MNHEY and SVGAGI. The CDR3 loop spans 14 amino acids. Trimming took 2 bases from V and 8 from J, leaving 15 bases between them. The chain's CDR3 is CASSYGLGATGYTF. CDR3 nucleotides: TGTGCCAGCAGTTACGGGCTGGGGGCTACGGGCTACACCTTC.

The chain is built from TRBV7-9 and TRBJ2-7; 9 positions match TRBD1. Germline lookup yields CDR1 SEHNR and CDR2 FQNEAQ (reference sequence). The CDR3 has 12 amino acids. After removal of 5 bases from V and 6 bases from J, the junction contained 2 bases not matched to a gene. CDR3 bases: TGTGCCAGCAGCCGGACAGGGGTCGAGCAGTACTTC. Protein: CASSRTGVEQYF.

The chain is built from TRBV25-1 and TRBJ2-5; a weak D match, TRBD2 (6 bases). Per the germline V gene, CDR1 is MGHDK and CDR2 is SYGVNS. Deletions cut 7 bases from V and 0 bases from J, with 12 bases between. CDR3 length equals 14 residues. For the CDR3, the DNA is TGTGCCAGCACCGGGACTTTGTACCAAGAGACCCAGTACTTC. It encodes CASTGTLYQETQYF. The whole variable domain, remainder taken from reference TRBV25-1 and TRBJ2-5, is EADIYQTPRYLVIGTGKKITLECSQTMGHDKMYWYQQDPGMELHLIHYSYGVNSTEKGDLSSESTVSRIRTEHFPLTLESARPSHTSQYLCASTGTLYQETQYFGPGTRLLVL.